Reported below is one T cell receptor beta chain. Its cognate antigen is unknown. The table came from immunoSEQ multiplex PCR; TCRdb's copy has only in-frame clones and leaves some out. The sample lists about 7,600 clones, roughly 57% occurring once. This entry comes from a study of T cells in tumors after PD-1 blockade. Study-wide results and limits: Blood contained about 42% of the tumor's TCR clonotypes. After therapy, most expanded exhausted CD8+ clones were absent pre-treatment, suggesting clonal replacement.

The time point is: second of two post-therapy site-matched biopsies roughly eight weeks apart. Genomic DNA template from tumor biopsies or peripheral blood, roughly 616 ng to 6,500 ng input. Germline CDR1 reads KGHSH; CDR2 reads LQKENI. The CDR3 extends over 15 amino acids. The ends lost 6 bases at V and 5 bases at J; junction bases unmatched: 10. The genes are TRBV18 and TRBJ1-5, with TRBD1 identical over 7 bases. Sequenced material: tumor tissue, taken after anti-PD-1 treatment. The sequence derives from a human donor with basal cell carcinoma. CDR3: CASSQDRLGDQPQHF. CDR3 coding DNA: TGTGCCAGCTCCCAGGACAGGCTCGGGGATCAGCCCCAGCATTTT.